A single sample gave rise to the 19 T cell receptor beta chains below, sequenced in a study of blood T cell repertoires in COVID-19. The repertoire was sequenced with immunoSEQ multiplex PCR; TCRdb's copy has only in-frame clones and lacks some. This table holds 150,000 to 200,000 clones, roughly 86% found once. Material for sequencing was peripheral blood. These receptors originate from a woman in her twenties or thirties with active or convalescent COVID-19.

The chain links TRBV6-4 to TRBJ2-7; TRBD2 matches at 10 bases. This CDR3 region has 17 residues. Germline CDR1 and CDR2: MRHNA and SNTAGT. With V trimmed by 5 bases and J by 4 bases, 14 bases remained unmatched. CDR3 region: CASSRKREGLGVYEQYF. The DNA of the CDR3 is TGTGCCAGCAGTAGGAAGCGGGAGGGCCTAGGAGTGTACGAGCAGTACTTC.

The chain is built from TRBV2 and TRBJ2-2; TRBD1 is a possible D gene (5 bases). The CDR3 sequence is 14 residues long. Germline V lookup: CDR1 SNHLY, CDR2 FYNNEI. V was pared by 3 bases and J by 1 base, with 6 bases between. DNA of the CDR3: TGTGCCAGCAGTGACAGGGTGAACACCGGGGAGCTGTTTTTT. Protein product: CASSDRVNTGELFF.

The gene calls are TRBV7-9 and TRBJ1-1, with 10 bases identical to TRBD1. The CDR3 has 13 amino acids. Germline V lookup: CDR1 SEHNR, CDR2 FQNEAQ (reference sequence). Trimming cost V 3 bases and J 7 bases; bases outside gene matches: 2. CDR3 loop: CASSLGQGIEAFF. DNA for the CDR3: TGTGCCAGCAGCTTGGGACAGGGGATTGAAGCTTTCTTT. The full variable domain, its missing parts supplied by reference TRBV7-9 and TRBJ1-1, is DTGVSQNPRHKITKRGQNVTFRCDPISEHNRLYWYRQTLGQGPEFLTYFQNEAQLEKSRLLSDRFSAERPKGSFSTLEIQRTEQGDSAMYLCASSLGQGIEAFFGQGTRLTVV.

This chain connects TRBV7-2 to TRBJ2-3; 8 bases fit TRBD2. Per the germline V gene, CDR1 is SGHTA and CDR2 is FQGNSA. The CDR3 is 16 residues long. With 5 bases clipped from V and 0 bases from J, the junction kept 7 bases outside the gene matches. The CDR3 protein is CASSQVAGTSTDTQYF. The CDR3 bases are TGTGCCAGCAGCCAAGTAGCGGGAACTAGCACAGATACGCAGTATTTT.

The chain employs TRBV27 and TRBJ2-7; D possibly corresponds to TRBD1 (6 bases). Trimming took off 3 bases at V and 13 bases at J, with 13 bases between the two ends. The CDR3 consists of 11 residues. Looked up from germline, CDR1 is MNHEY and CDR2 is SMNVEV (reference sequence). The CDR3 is CASSLGQGLYF. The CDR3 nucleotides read TGTGCCAGCAGTTTGGGTCAGGGGCTATACTTC.

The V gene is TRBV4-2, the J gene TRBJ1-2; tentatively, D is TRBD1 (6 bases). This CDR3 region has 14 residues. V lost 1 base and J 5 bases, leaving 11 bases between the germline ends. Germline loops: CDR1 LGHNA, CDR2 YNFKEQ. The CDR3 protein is CASSQGRTVYGYTF. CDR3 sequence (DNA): TGTGCCAGCAGCCAAGGCCGGACAGTATATGGCTACACCTTC.

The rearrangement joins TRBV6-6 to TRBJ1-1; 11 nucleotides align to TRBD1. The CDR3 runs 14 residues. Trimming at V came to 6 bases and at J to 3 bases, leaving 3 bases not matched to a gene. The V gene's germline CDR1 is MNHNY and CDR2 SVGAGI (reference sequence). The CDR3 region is CASRDRGQDTEAFF. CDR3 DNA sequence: TGTGCCAGCAGGGACAGGGGGCAGGACACTGAAGCTTTCTTT.

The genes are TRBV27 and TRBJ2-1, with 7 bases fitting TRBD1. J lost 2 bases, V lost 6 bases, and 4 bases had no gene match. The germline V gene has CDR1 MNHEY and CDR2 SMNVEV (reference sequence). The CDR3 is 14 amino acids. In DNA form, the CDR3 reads TGTGCCAGCAGACTCCAGGGGGCCTACAATGAGCAGTTCTTC. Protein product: CASRLQGAYNEQFF.

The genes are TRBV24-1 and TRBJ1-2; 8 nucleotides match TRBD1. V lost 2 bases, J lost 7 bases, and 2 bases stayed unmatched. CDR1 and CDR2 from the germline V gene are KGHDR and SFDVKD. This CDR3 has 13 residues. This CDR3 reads CATSDSQGAGYTF. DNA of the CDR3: TGTGCCACCAGTGATTCTCAGGGGGCTGGCTACACCTTC.

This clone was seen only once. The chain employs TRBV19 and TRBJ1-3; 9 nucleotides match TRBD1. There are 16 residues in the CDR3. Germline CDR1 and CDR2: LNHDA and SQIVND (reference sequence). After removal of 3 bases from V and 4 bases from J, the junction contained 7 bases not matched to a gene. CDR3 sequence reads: CASSISGQGQGNTIYF. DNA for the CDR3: TGTGCCAGTAGTATTTCAGGACAGGGGCAAGGAAACACCATATATTTT.

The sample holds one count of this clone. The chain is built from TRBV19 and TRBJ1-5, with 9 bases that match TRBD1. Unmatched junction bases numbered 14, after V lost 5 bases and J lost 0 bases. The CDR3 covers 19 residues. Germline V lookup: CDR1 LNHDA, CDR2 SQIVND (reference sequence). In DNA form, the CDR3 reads TGTGCCAGTAGTCTACTCGGGACAGGGAGATTCTATAGCAATCAGCCCCAGCATTTT. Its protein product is CASSLLGTGRFYSNQPQHF.

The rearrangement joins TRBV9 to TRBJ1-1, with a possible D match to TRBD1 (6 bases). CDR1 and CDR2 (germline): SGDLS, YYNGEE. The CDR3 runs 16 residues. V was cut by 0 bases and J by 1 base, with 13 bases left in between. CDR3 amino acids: CASSVEGDIANTEAFF. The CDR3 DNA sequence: TGTGCCAGCAGCGTAGAAGGGGACATCGCGAACACTGAAGCTTTCTTT.

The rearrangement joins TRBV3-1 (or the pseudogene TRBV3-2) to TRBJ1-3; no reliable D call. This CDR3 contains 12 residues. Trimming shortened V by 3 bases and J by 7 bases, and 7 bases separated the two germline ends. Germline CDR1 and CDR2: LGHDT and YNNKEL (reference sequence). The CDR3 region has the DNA TGTGCCAGCAGCCAGCAACAGAACACCATATATTTT. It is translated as CASSQQQNTIYF.

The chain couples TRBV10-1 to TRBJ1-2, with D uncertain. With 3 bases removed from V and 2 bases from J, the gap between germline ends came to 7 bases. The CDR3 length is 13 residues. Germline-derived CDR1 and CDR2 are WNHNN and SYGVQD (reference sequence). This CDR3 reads CASSENSNYGYTF. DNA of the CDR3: TGCGCCAGCAGTGAAAACAGCAACTATGGCTACACCTTC.

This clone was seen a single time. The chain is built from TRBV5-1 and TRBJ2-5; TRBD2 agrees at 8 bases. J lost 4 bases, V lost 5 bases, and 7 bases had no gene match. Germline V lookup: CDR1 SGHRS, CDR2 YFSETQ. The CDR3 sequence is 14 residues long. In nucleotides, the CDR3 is TGCGCCAGCAGGCAAACTAGCGGTAGAGAGACCCAGTACTTC. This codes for CASRQTSGRETQYF.

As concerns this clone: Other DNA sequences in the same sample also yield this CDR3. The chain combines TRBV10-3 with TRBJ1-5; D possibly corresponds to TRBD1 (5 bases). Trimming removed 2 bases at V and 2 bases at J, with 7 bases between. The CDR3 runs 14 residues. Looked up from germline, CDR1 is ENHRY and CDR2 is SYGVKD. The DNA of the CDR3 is TGTGCCATCAGTGAGGGGGGGGGCAATCAGCCCCAGCATTTT. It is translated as CAISEGGGNQPQHF.

This CDR3 reads CASSSTDGRESSYEQYF. The CDR3 nucleotides read TGTGCCAGCAGCTCGACCGACGGGCGGGAGTCCTCCTACGAGCAGTACTTC. The J gene is TRBJ2-7, the V gene TRBV13; the match to TRBD2 covers 7 bases. The ends lost 4 bases at V and 0 bases at J; junction bases unmatched: 12. Germline V CDR1 and CDR2: PRHDT, FYEKMQ (reference sequence). The CDR3 loop spans 17 amino acids.

CDR3 in amino acids: CASSPQQGDGYTF. CDR3 sequence (DNA): TGTGCCAGCAGCCCTCAACAGGGCGATGGCTACACCTTC. The rearrangement uses TRBV14 and TRBJ1-2; possible D gene TRBD1, 6 bases. The CDR3 is made up of 13 amino acids. V shed 4 bases and J shed 6 bases, with 12 bases lying between them. Germline V CDR1 and CDR2: SGHDN, FVKESK.

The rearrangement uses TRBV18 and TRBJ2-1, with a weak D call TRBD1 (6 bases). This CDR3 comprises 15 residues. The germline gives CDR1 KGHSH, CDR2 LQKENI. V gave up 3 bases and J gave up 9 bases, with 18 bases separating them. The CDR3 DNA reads TGTGCCAGCTCACCCGGGACGGGCCCCAGGGGTGAGCAGTTCTTC. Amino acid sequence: CASSPGTGPRGEQFF.